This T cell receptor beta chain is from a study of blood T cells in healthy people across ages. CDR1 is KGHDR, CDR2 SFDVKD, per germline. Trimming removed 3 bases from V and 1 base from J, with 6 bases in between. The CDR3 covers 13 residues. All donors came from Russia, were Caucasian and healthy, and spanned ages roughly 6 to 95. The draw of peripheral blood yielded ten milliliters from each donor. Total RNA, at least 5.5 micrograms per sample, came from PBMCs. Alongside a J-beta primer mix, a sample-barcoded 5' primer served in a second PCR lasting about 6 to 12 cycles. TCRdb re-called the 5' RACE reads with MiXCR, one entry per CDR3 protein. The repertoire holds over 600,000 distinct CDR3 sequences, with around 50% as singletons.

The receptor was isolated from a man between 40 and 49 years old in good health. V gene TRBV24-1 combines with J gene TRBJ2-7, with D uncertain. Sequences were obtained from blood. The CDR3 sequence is CATSDVRSYEQYF. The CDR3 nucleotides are TGTGCCACCAGTGATGTCCGATCCTACGAGCAGTACTTC.